This TCR beta chain emerged from a study of T cell responses to AZD1222 COVID-19 vaccine. Findings of the study overall: Reportedly, close to half of spike-specific TCRs are directed against unmutated variant regions. At 160-218 and 743-854, vaccine-associated CD4 TCRs were dominant, and they spanned spike. After the peak T cell response, and only then, were repertoires sampled. Clonal diversity may have been underestimated, and the donors were mostly white British, with more females than males.

Germline V CDR1 and CDR2: MDHEN, SYDVKM. CDR3 length: 13 residues. V shed 6 bases and J 3 bases; nucleotides not matched to a gene: 3. Generated by immunoSEQ multiplex PCR, the TCRdb table keeps only in-frame clones and is missing some. The data hold around 180,000 clones, with 70% to 90% observed a single time. Worth noting for this clone: Antigen specificity is unknown.

The source was peripheral blood, collected on day 0 of AZD1222 vaccination. The receptor was derived from an adult in good health. V and J are TRBV28 and TRBJ2-5; 8 bases match TRBD1. DNA for the CDR3: TGTGCCAGCAGGACGACAGGGGAAGAGACCCAGTACTTC. Its protein product is CASRTTGEETQYF.